One and the same sample provided the 24 T cell receptor beta chains below, sequenced in a study of T-cell reconstitution after alpha-beta-depleted transplantation in children. Unique molecular identifiers featured in how the TCRbeta library was prepared. A single record per CDR3 protein comes from TCRdb applying MiXCR to the PCR reads. The sample includes approximately 500,000 distinct CDR3 sequences, under 12% of them seen just once. This specimen was PBMCs, taken before TCRalphabeta/CD19-depleted stem cell transplant. The receptors derive from a child aged 2-15 years with inherited bone marrow failure, due to receive a stem cell transplant.

In this sample, this clonotype turned up many times. The V gene is TRBV6-5, the J gene TRBJ2-7; D is unclear. The CDR3 loop spans 10 amino acids. Germline-derived CDR1 and CDR2 are MNHEY and SVGAGI. V dropped 2 bases and J dropped 6 bases, with 2 bases sitting between them. Here the CDR3 reads CASSYAEQYF. Here the CDR3 DNA reads TGTGCCAGCAGTTACGCCGAGCAGTACTTC.

In the case of this clonotype: Mismatch with germline at one junction end may stem from a read error. This chain links TRBV7-9 with TRBJ2-2; 8 nucleotides match TRBD1. This CDR3 comprises 15 residues. Germline V gives CDR1 SEHNR, CDR2 FQNEAQ (reference sequence). The chain's CDR3 is CASSLLTGAEGELYF. In nucleotides, the CDR3 is TGTGCCAGCAGCTTGTTGACAGGGGCGGAAGGGGAGCTGTATTTT.

The table lists this clonotype with many counts. The chain uses TRBV29-1 and TRBJ2-1; D unresolved. The CDR3 length is 14 residues. Trimming took off 0 bases at V and 3 bases at J, with 9 bases between the two ends. Per the germline V gene, CDR1 is SQVTM and CDR2 is ANQGSEA. The CDR3 DNA reads as TGCAGCGTTGAAGATAGAGACTTCTACAATGAGCAGTTCTTC. Protein: CSVEDRDFYNEQFF.

This clonotype was seen ten or more times. The chain uses TRBV5-1 and TRBJ1-2, with D possibly matching TRBD1 (5 bases). V shed 4 bases and J shed 6 bases, with 13 bases lying between them. This CDR3 spans 13 amino acids. Germline V gene data show CDR1 as SGHRS and CDR2 as YFSETQ. The CDR3 nucleotides read TGCGCCAGCAGCGTGAGGGGTGTCCATGGCTACACCTTC. Encoded protein: CASSVRGVHGYTF.

This clonotype was counted at least ten times. The chain employs TRBV6-1 and TRBJ2-7; D uncertain. The CDR3 has 13 residues. Trimming took 7 bases from V and 2 from J, leaving 12 bases between them. CDR1 and CDR2 (germline): MNHNS, SASEGT. This CDR3 is CASKGRSTYEQYF. CDR3 DNA sequence: TGTGCCAGCAAGGGCAGATCTACCTACGAGCAGTACTTC.

Of note for this clonotype: A much larger clone differs from this one at a single base, so this may be a read error. The J gene is TRBJ2-5, the V gene TRBV20-1, with 8 bases lining up with TRBD1. CDR3 size: 13 residues. Germline V gene sequence: CDR1 DFQATT, CDR2 SNEGSKA (reference sequence). CDR3 nucleotides: TGCTGTGGGCAGCAGGGGGCCCAAGAGACCCAGTACTTC. It specifies CCGQQGAQETQYF.

This clonotype was picked up a small number of times. This chain links TRBV20-1 with TRBJ2-7; 9 nucleotides match TRBD2. After removal of 5 bases from V and 1 base from J, the junction contained 3 bases not matched to a gene. The germline V gene encodes CDR1 DFQATT and CDR2 SNEGSKA (reference sequence). CDR3 size: 13 residues. The CDR3 region is CSAGLAFSYEQYF. CDR3 DNA sequence: TGCAGTGCTGGACTAGCGTTTTCCTACGAGCAGTACTTC.

This clonotype has more than one count but fewer than ten. This sequence joins TRBV27 and TRBJ2-7, with D possibly called TRBD1 or TRBD2 (6 bases each). The germline V gene encodes CDR1 MNHEY and CDR2 SMNVEV (reference sequence). The CDR3 contains 12 residues. The V gene lost 8 bases and the J gene lost 6 bases, with 14 bases spanning the gap. In DNA form, the CDR3 reads TGTGCCAGCGGACAGAGGGGAGGCGAGCAGTACTTC. Protein sequence: CASGQRGGEQYF.

At least ten counts were recorded for this clonotype. The V call is TRBV20-1, the J call TRBJ1-1, with a tentative D call TRBD1 (6 bases). Trimming pared 1 base from V and 1 base from J, leaving 10 bases between. Looked up from germline, CDR1 is DFQATT and CDR2 is SNEGSKA (reference sequence). This CDR3 spans 14 amino acids. The CDR3 loop reads CSARVRQENTEAFF. CDR3 in DNA: TGCAGTGCTAGAGTTAGACAGGAGAACACTGAAGCTTTCTTT.

This clonotype was picked up many times. V usage is TRBV7-9 and J usage is TRBJ1-1; perhaps TRBD1 as D (6 bases). V lost 2 bases and J lost 6, with 13 bases in between. This CDR3 has 14 residues. Germline V lookup: CDR1 SEHNR, CDR2 FQNEAQ (reference sequence). CDR3 loop: CASSLTGRSSEAFF. Here the CDR3 DNA reads TGTGCCAGCAGCTTAACAGGGAGATCCTCTGAAGCTTTCTTT. Complete variable domain (other parts from reference TRBV7-9 and TRBJ1-1): DTGVSQNPRHKITKRGQNVTFRCDPISEHNRLYWYRQTLGQGPEFLTYFQNEAQLEKSRLLSDRFSAERPKGSFSTLEIQRTEQGDSAMYLCASSLTGRSSEAFFGQGTRLTVV.

This clonotype was observed at least ten times. The rearrangement links TRBV7-8 to TRBJ1-5; D is unclear. The CDR3 has 14 amino acids. Per the germline V gene, CDR1 is SGHVS and CDR2 is FQNEAQ. The V and J ends lost 0 bases and 3 bases respectively, with 6 bases between them. CDR3 amino acids: CASSLAQTNQPQHF. CDR3 nucleotides: TGTGCCAGCAGCTTAGCACAAACCAATCAGCCCCAGCATTTT.

This clonotype was seen at least ten times. The chain combines TRBV6-2 or TRBV6-3 with TRBJ2-7; 13 nucleotides line up with TRBD2. CDR3 size: 17 residues. Germline assignment: CDR1 MNHEY and CDR2 SVGEGT. The J segment lost 2 bases and the V segment lost 2 bases, leaving 6 bases of the junction unmatched. The CDR3 nucleotides are TGTGCCAGCAGTTACCCCCCACTAGCGGGAGGGCCCTACGAGCAGTACTTC. Amino acid sequence: CASSYPPLAGGPYEQYF.

The sample holds many counts of this clonotype. V is TRBV4-1 and J is TRBJ2-7; 7 bases agree with TRBD1. The length of the CDR3 is 15 residues. With 5 bases clipped from V and 5 bases from J, the junction kept 12 bases outside the gene matches. Germline V gene lookup returns CDR1 MGHRA and CDR2 YSYEKL. Written as DNA, the CDR3 is TGCGCCAGCAGCGGAGGACTCTTACAGGGGAACGAGCAGTACTTC. It codes for CASSGGLLQGNEQYF.

To note about this clonotype: Given a much more abundant clone one base away, this may be a read error. The rearrangement links TRBV6-1 to TRBJ1-1; 8 nucleotides align to TRBD1. CDR3 length: 14 amino acids. Per germline, CDR1 MNHNS and CDR2 SASEGT. The CDR3 protein is CASSGRQGNTEGFF. CDR3 DNA sequence: TGTGCCAGCAGTGGGAGACAGGGGAACACTGAAGGTTTCTTT.

This clonotype was observed at least ten times. The V and J genes are TRBV3-1 and TRBJ2-3; 10 positions agree with TRBD1. Trimming removed 0 bases from V and 5 bases from J; junction bases left unmatched: 5. The CDR3 is 16 amino acids. Germline V gene lookup returns CDR1 LGHDT and CDR2 YNNKEL (reference sequence). CDR3 amino acids: CASSQEVDRGIDTQYF. CDR3 bases: TGTGCCAGCAGCCAAGAAGTGGACAGGGGGATAGATACGCAGTATTTT.

This clonotype was detected many times. The chain is built from TRBV27 and TRBJ2-5, with D unclear. Per the germline V gene, CDR1 is MNHEY and CDR2 is SMNVEV (reference sequence). V was pared by 0 bases and J by 7 bases, with 15 bases between. The CDR3 consists of 15 residues. The CDR3 bases are TGTGCCAGCAGTTTATCGCCCGAGGACCCGGGGACCCAGTACTTC. This translates into CASSLSPEDPGTQYF.

The table lists this clonotype with many counts. The chain couples TRBV29-1 to TRBJ1-2, with 7 bases identical to TRBD1. J lost 5 bases, V lost 4 bases, and 7 bases had no gene match. Germline V gene sequence: CDR1 SQVTM, CDR2 ANQGSEA. The CDR3 sequence is 13 residues long. The CDR3 nucleotides are TGCAGCGTTGGTCAGGGGGAGAGATATGGCTACACCTTC. Translating gives CSVGQGERYGYTF.

This clonotype was recorded many times. The V gene is TRBV6-1, the J gene TRBJ2-2; 7 nucleotides align to TRBD1. From germline, CDR1 is MNHNS and CDR2 SASEGT. The CDR3 covers 14 residues. With 2 bases clipped from V and 4 bases from J, the junction kept 1 base outside the gene matches. CDR3 sequence: CASSENRGTGELFF. For the CDR3, the DNA is TGTGCCAGCAGTGAAAACAGGGGCACCGGGGAGCTGTTTTTT.

The chain links TRBV7-2 to TRBJ2-7; D is unresolved. CDR3 size: 14 residues. In germline, CDR1 is SGHTA, CDR2 FQGNSA. Trimming cost V 5 bases and J 4 bases, with 15 bases left between them. CDR3 protein: CASSHPLRPYEQYF. The CDR3 DNA follows: TGTGCCAGCAGCCACCCTCTACGTCCGTACGAGCAGTACTTC.

The CDR3 DNA reads as TGCAGCGTTGGACGGGAAAGCGAGCAGTACTTC. This codes for CSVGRESEQYF. V and J are TRBV29-1 and TRBJ2-7; weak D call: TRBD2 (5 bases). The CDR3 is made up of 11 amino acids. V was trimmed by 4 bases and J by 6 bases, leaving 10 bases between them. The germline V gene encodes CDR1 SQVTM and CDR2 ANQGSEA.

This clonotype appeared a few times. This chain uses TRBV7-6 with TRBJ1-4; D uncertain. The CDR3 consists of 13 residues. Germline assignment: CDR1 SGHVS and CDR2 FNYEAQ. V dropped 3 bases and J dropped 10 bases, with 12 bases sitting between them. Here the CDR3 DNA reads TGTGCCAGCAGCTTTGAGGCTTCGGGAAAACTGTTTTTT. Translating it yields CASSFEASGKLFF.

Ten or more counts support this clonotype. This chain links TRBV10-3 with TRBJ2-5, with TRBD1 matching 11 bases. CDR3 length equals 15 residues. The germline V gene encodes CDR1 ENHRY and CDR2 SYGVKD. V lost 9 bases to trimming and J lost 3 bases; unmatched junction nucleotides: 9. In DNA form, the CDR3 reads TGTGCCATGTCCAGGGGGGGACAGGGGGAAGAGACCCAGTACTTC. This codes for CAMSRGGQGEETQYF.

At least ten counts were recorded for this clonotype. The chain carries TRBV5-1 and TRBJ2-4; TRBD2 is a possible D gene (7 bases). V lost 4 bases and J lost 8, with 13 bases in between. The CDR3 extends over 13 amino acids. Germline-derived CDR1 and CDR2 are SGHRS and YFSETQ. The chain's CDR3 is CASSPGGGDIQYF. Written as DNA, the CDR3 is TGCGCCAGCAGCCCTGGAGGGGGGGACATTCAGTACTTC. Full variable domain (rest looked up from reference TRBV5-1 and TRBJ2-4): KAGVTQTPRYLIKTRGQQVTLSCSPISGHRSVSWYQQTPGQGLQFLFEYFSETQRNKGNFPGRFSGRQFSNSRSEMNVSTLELGDSALYLCASSPGGGDIQYFGAGTRLSVL.

This clonotype has just a few counts. This chain joins TRBV4-1 and TRBJ2-4; D ambiguous. Looked up from germline, CDR1 is MGHRA and CDR2 is YSYEKL. V was shortened by 4 bases and J by 4 bases, with 8 bases between the two germline ends. The CDR3 contains 13 residues. DNA of the CDR3: TGCGCCAGCAGCCCCATCGGAAAAAACATTCAGTACTTC. Translated: CASSPIGKNIQYF.